Listed here are 20 T cell receptor beta chains from one sample, sequenced in a study of T cell responses to AZD1222 COVID-19 vaccine. The method was immunoSEQ multiplex PCR; TCRdb's version includes in-frame clones alone and lacks a portion of them. The sample consists of around 99,000 clones, about 93% of them appearing once. The input for sequencing was peripheral blood, taken on day 0 of AZD1222 vaccination. Every receptor here comes from an adult in good health.

Notes on this clone: The germline gene is not matched at one end of the junction; a read error may be the cause. The chain carries TRBV7-2 and TRBJ1-6, with TRBD1 matching over 9 bases. CDR3 size: 16 residues. Germline assignment: CDR1 SGHTA and CDR2 FQGNSA. CDR3 protein: CASSSGQGRRRSPLHF. CDR3 DNA sequence: TGTGCCAGCAGCTCCGGACAGGGGCGCCGGAGGTCACCTCTCCACTTT.

J is TRBJ1-4 and V is TRBV6-5; 8 bases match TRBD1. The ends lost 6 bases at V and 4 bases at J; junction bases unmatched: 4. Germline-derived CDR1 and CDR2 are MNHEY and SVGAGI. The CDR3 is 14 amino acids. The CDR3 nucleotides are TGTGCCAGCAGCCGGGGACAGGATAATGAAAAACTGTTTTTT. Protein sequence: CASSRGQDNEKLFF.

The J gene is TRBJ1-1, the V gene TRBV6-5; D is undetermined. The CDR3 sequence is 15 residues long. Germline lookup yields CDR1 MNHEY and CDR2 SVGAGI. V was trimmed by 5 bases and J by 6 bases, leaving 19 bases between them. The CDR3 DNA reads TGTGCCAGCAGTCTCCGGGAAGGTAAGGGTGCTGAAGCTTTCTTT. This encodes CASSLREGKGAEAFF.

The rearrangement uses TRBV5-1 and TRBJ2-7, with a possible D match to TRBD1 (6 bases). The CDR3 has 15 residues. Trimming stripped 4 bases from V and 2 bases from J, with 16 bases between. Looked up from germline, CDR1 is SGHRS and CDR2 is YFSETQ. CDR3 amino acids: CASSPALDRPYEQYF. The CDR3 DNA is TGCGCCAGCAGCCCCGCCTTAGACAGGCCCTACGAGCAGTACTTC.

This chain connects TRBV7-6 to TRBJ1-1, with D perhaps TRBD1 (6 bases). The CDR3 extends over 15 amino acids. The V gene's germline CDR1 is SGHVS and CDR2 FNYEAQ. Trimming removed 5 bases from V and 1 base from J, with 14 bases in between. In nucleotides, the CDR3 is TGTGCCAGCAGCAGCGGCAGGGGATCGAACACTGAAGCTTTCTTT. Its protein product is CASSSGRGSNTEAFF.

The rearrangement links TRBV19 to TRBJ1-2; 7 bases line up with TRBD1. The CDR3 sequence is 14 residues long. V trimming: 8 bases; J trimming: 4 bases; junction bases outside the gene matches: 10. Per the germline V gene, CDR1 is LNHDA and CDR2 is SQIVND (reference sequence). CDR3 sequence reads: CASHLDRTSYGYTF. The CDR3 DNA sequence: TGTGCCAGTCACCTGGACAGGACCAGCTATGGCTACACCTTC.

The V call is TRBV7-2, the J call TRBJ1-2, with D possibly being TRBD1 (6 bases). V was cut by 0 bases and J by 5 bases, with 16 bases left in between. The CDR3 runs 16 residues. CDR1 and CDR2 (germline): SGHTA, FQGNSA. CDR3: CASSLASRGGRYGYTF. The CDR3 DNA is TGTGCCAGCAGCTTAGCGTCGAGAGGGGGGAGGTATGGCTACACCTTC. Full variable domain (outside the CDR3, taken from reference TRBV7-2 and TRBJ1-2): GAGVSQSPSNKVTEKGKDVELRCDPISGHTALYWYRQSLGQGLEFLIYFQGNSAPDKSGLPSDRFSAERTGGSVSTLTIQRTQQEDSAVYLCASSLASRGGRYGYTFGSGTRLTVV.

The chain couples TRBV28 to TRBJ1-6; no clear D. Germline CDR1 is MDHEN and CDR2 is SYDVKM. V dropped 5 bases and J dropped 2 bases, with 10 bases sitting between them. The CDR3 has 15 amino acids. CDR3 region: CASSGGDPYNSPLHF. The CDR3 bases are TGTGCCAGCAGTGGCGGGGATCCCTATAATTCACCCCTCCACTTT.

V and J are TRBV19 and TRBJ2-1; D is undetermined. The CDR3 totals 16 residues. Deletions cut 3 bases from V and 0 bases from J, with 12 bases between. Germline assignment: CDR1 LNHDA and CDR2 SQIVND (reference sequence). The CDR3 protein is CASSMGRQSSYNEQFF. CDR3 nucleotides: TGTGCCAGTAGTATGGGCAGGCAAAGCTCCTACAATGAGCAGTTCTTC.

The J gene is TRBJ2-7, the V gene TRBV15, with 9 bases aligning to TRBD1. After removal of 5 bases from V and 3 bases from J, the junction contained 8 bases not matched to a gene. This CDR3 contains 15 residues. Per the germline V gene, CDR1 is LNHNV and CDR2 is YYDKDF (reference sequence). This chain's CDR3 is CATSARQGVIYEQYF. CDR3 coding DNA: TGTGCCACCAGCGCCCGACAGGGGGTCATCTACGAGCAGTACTTC.

The chain uses TRBV4-3 and TRBJ1-2, with TRBD1 identical over 10 bases. V shed 2 bases, J shed 9 bases, and the junction held 9 bases outside the gene matches. Germline loops: CDR1 LGHNA, CDR2 YSLEER. The CDR3 totals 15 residues. In nucleotides, the CDR3 is TGCGCCAGCAGCCAATATCCTGGGACAGGGGATCGCTACACCTTC. It codes for CASSQYPGTGDRYTF.

Written as DNA, the CDR3 is TGTGCCAGCAGCTATACAGGGGGCAGGACACCCCTCCACTTT. Amino acid sequence: CASSYTGGRTPLHF. This chain uses TRBV7-2 with TRBJ1-6, with 9 positions matching TRBD1. After removal of 4 bases from V and 11 bases from J, the junction contained 6 bases not matched to a gene. CDR3 length: 14 amino acids. Germline assignment: CDR1 SGHTA and CDR2 FQGNSA.

The chain links TRBV9 to TRBJ2-3, with D tentatively TRBD1 or TRBD2 (7 bases each). The CDR3 is 15 residues long. Looked up from germline, CDR1 is SGDLS and CDR2 is YYNGEE. Trimming left V 6 bases short and J 4 bases short, with 18 bases between. CDR3 DNA: TGTGCCAGCACTCAGGGGGGGATTGAAGCAGATACGCAGTATTTT. Translation gives CASTQGGIEADTQYF.

The rearrangement joins TRBV5-6 to TRBJ1-3; D gene ambiguous. The CDR3 length is 15 residues. Germline V CDR1 and CDR2: SGHDT, YYEEEE. V was cut by 4 bases and J by 6 bases, with 17 bases left in between. The CDR3 DNA follows: TGTGCCAGCAGCAGGGAACAATTCACGATAAACACCATATATTTT. This gives the protein CASSREQFTINTIYF.

The rearrangement joins TRBV3-1 (or the pseudogene TRBV3-2) to TRBJ2-1; D tentatively fits TRBD1 or TRBD2 (5 bases each). Trimming shortened V by 6 bases and J by 9 bases, and 18 bases separated the two germline ends. This CDR3 contains 14 residues. From germline, CDR1 is LGHDT and CDR2 YNNKEL (reference sequence). DNA of the CDR3: TGTGCCAGCAGTCCCATCAGGGCAGAGGGTGAGCAGTTCTTC. This sequence encodes CASSPIRAEGEQFF.

The chain couples TRBV3-1 (or the pseudogene TRBV3-2) to TRBJ1-3; D unresolved. Trimming removed 5 bases from V and 7 bases from J, with 12 bases in between. Germline CDR1 is LGHDT and CDR2 is YNNKEL (reference sequence). The CDR3 is made up of 13 amino acids. DNA of the CDR3: TGTGCCAGCAGCTTCACTGGAGGGAACACCATATATTTT. Translated, it gives CASSFTGGNTIYF.

As to this clone: Other DNA sequences in this sample translate to the same CDR3. This rearrangement joins TRBV6-5 to TRBJ2-2; a possible D gene is TRBD2 (6 bases). The CDR3 covers 14 residues. Germline V CDR1 and CDR2: MNHEY, SVGAGI. The ends were cut back, 0 bases at V and 5 bases at J, with 7 bases in the middle. The CDR3 nucleotides are TGTGCCAGCAGTTACTCGGAGGGGACCGGGGAGCTGTTTTTT. Its translation: CASSYSEGTGELFF.

The chain links TRBV15 to TRBJ1-2; maybe TRBD1 (5 bases). CDR1 is LNHNV, CDR2 YYDKDF, per germline (reference sequence). Trimming removed 1 base at V and 4 bases at J, with 16 bases between. The CDR3 consists of 16 residues. The CDR3 region has the DNA TGTGCCACCAGCAGAGGAGGAGGCGAGGGGCGCTATGGCTACACCTTC. This encodes CATSRGGGEGRYGYTF.

This clone appeared a few times. This chain links TRBV6-4 with TRBJ1-6; no clear D gene. Germline assignment: CDR1 MRHNA and CDR2 SNTAGT. V was cut by 2 bases and J by 1 base, with 6 bases left in between. The CDR3 consists of 15 residues. This chain's CDR3 is CASSDSDSYNSPLHF. The CDR3 region has the DNA TGTGCCAGCAGTGACAGTGATTCCTATAATTCACCCCTCCACTTT.

The J gene is TRBJ2-5, the V gene TRBV30, with D unresolved. The CDR3 has 13 amino acids. V lost 0 bases, J lost 2 bases, and 7 bases lay in between. Germline loops: CDR1 GTSNPN, CDR2 SVGIG (reference sequence). CDR3 sequence (DNA): TGTGCCTGGAGTGTATCCAGTCAAGAGACCCAGTACTTC. Residues: CAWSVSSQETQYF.